The 29 T cell receptor beta chains in this list originate from one sample, sequenced in a study of T cells in women clearing cervical HPV infection. Profiling relied on immunoSEQ multiplex PCR, and the TCRdb table lists in-frame clones only, not all of them. The sample includes about 29,000 clones. Sequencing was carried out using blood buffy coat. The receptor set was obtained from a woman between 18 and 70 years old with a cervical HPV16 infection that either progressed to CIN3+ or cleared (not recorded which).

CDR3 protein: CASSSTGTGEKLFF. The part of the CDR3 DNA that was read is TGTGCCAGTAGTTCTACCGGGACTGGTGAAAAA. The chain links TRBV19 to TRBJ1-4, with a tentative D call TRBD1 (5 bases). The missing CDR3 end, 3 residues past where the read stops, is filled in from the germline J gene. The CDR3 is 14 residues long. CDR1 and CDR2 from the germline V gene are LNHDA and SQIVND (reference sequence). Trimming took off 5 bases at V and 7 bases at J, with 14 bases between the two ends.

A word on this clone: The read stops 3 residues short of the end of the CDR3; the missing end is completed from the germline J gene. The rearrangement links TRBV30 to TRBJ2-7; 10 bases map to TRBD2. This CDR3 has 13 residues. V shed 2 bases and J 6 bases; nucleotides not matched to a gene: 4. Germline-derived CDR1 and CDR2 are GTSNPN and SVGIG (reference sequence). Here the CDR3 reads CAWSQGLAREQYF. Incomplete CDR3 DNA: TGTGCCTGGAGTCAGGGACTAGCGCGCGAG.

As to this clone: From the germline J gene comes the end of the CDR3, since the read stops 3 residues before it. The rearrangement uses TRBV2 and TRBJ2-4; 7 bases match TRBD2. CDR1 is SNHLY and CDR2 is FYNNEI in the germline V gene. V was pared by 3 bases and J by 0 bases, with 14 bases of the junction left unmatched. CDR3 length: 19 residues. The part of the CDR3 DNA that was read is TGTGCCAGCAGTGACGGGGGGAAAGGGTACTCCTTAGCCAAAAACATT. The encoded protein is CASSDGGKGYSLAKNI. The CDR3 reads in full as CASSDGGKGYSLAKNIQYF.

Concerning this clone: The read ends 3 residues early relative to the CDR3; the germline J gene fills the gap. The V gene is TRBV2, the J gene TRBJ1-1; D not certain. The CDR3 runs to 14 residues. The V gene's germline CDR1 is SNHLY and CDR2 FYNNEI. V was cut by 0 bases and J by 4 bases, with 9 bases left in between. The sequenced part of the CDR3 DNA is TGTGCCAGCAGTGAAGCGGCCAGGCTCACTGAA. It translates to CASSEAARLTE. The entire CDR3 reads CASSEAARLTEAFF.

Comments on this clone: The CDR3 extends 3 residues past the end of the read, so its final part is completed from the germline J gene. The chain combines TRBV6-4 with TRBJ2-1, with D possibly being TRBD2 (6 bases). Germline V CDR1 and CDR2: MRHNA, SNTAGT. The CDR3 sequence is 16 residues long. Trimming shortened V by 0 bases and J by 4 bases, and 13 bases separated the two germline ends. The CDR3 loop reads CASSDSGRGPYNEQFF. The CDR3 DNA, read in part, is TGTGCCAGCAGTGACTCTGGGCGGGGTCCGTACAATGAG.

As concerns this clone: The read finishes 3 residues shy of the CDR3 end, and the germline J gene is used to complete it. The V gene is TRBV5-1, the J gene TRBJ2-6; D is undetermined. Germline-derived CDR1 and CDR2 are SGHRS and YFSETQ. CDR3 length equals 16 residues. The germline V and J ends were trimmed by 6 bases and 0 bases, with 13 bases remaining between them. The CDR3 loop is CASKVTPSSGANVLTF. CDR3 DNA, as far as it was read: TGCGCCAGCAAGGTGACACCGAGCTCTGGGGCCAACGTC. Full variable domain (outside the CDR3, taken from reference TRBV5-1 and TRBJ2-6): KAGVTQTPRYLIKTRGQQVTLSCSPISGHRSVSWYQQTPGQGLQFLFEYFSETQRNKGNFPGRFSGRQFSNSRSEMNVSTLELGDSALYLCASKVTPSSGANVLTFGAGSRLTVL.

Points on this clone: The CDR3 end lies 3 residues beyond the end of the read and is filled in from the germline J gene. The rearrangement uses TRBV19 and TRBJ2-1; TRBD1 matches 12 bases. V dropped 1 base and J dropped 6; count of bases not matched to a gene: 7. CDR1 and CDR2 (germline): LNHDA, SQIVND (reference sequence). CDR3 length equals 17 residues. CDR3 sequence: CASSIGPGTGGLNEQFF. CDR3 bases read: TGTGCCAGTAGTATAGGGCCCGGGACAGGGGGCCTCAATGAG.

Comment on this clone: The read terminates 3 residues before the CDR3 end, so the remaining end is supplied by the germline J gene. The chain joins TRBV6-4 to TRBJ2-2; TRBD1 is a possible D gene (7 bases). The CDR3 spans 16 residues. Germline-derived CDR1 and CDR2 are MRHNA and SNTAGT. V lost 9 bases and J lost 5, with 22 bases in between. Incomplete CDR3 DNA: TGTGCCAGTATTCCACCGCCCAGGGGGGCGACCGGGGAG. Amino acid sequence: CASIPPPRGATGE. The full CDR3 sequence reads CASIPPPRGATGELFF.

A word on this clone: The DNA ends 3 residues before the CDR3 does, and the rest of the CDR3 is filled in from the germline J gene. The genes are TRBV29-1 and TRBJ2-7; 7 positions match TRBD1. Losses at the gene ends were 6 bases for V and 0 bases for J; bases not matched to a gene: 5. In germline, CDR1 is SQVTM, CDR2 ANQGSEA. This CDR3 has 13 residues. The CDR3 loop is CSVTTGVSYEQYF. Incomplete CDR3 DNA: TGCAGCGTCACAACAGGGGTCTCCTACGAG.

Points on this clone: Coverage ceases 3 residues before the CDR3 finishes, and the germline J gene fills in the end. The rearrangement joins TRBV5-1 to TRBJ2-1, with a possible D match to TRBD1 (5 bases). Germline CDR1 SGHRS, CDR2 YFSETQ. The CDR3 has 15 amino acids. The germline V and J ends were trimmed by 4 bases and 5 bases, with 16 bases remaining between them. CDR3 residues: CASSKQGNENNEQFF. CDR3 DNA (partial): TGCGCCAGCAGCAAGCAGGGAAATGAGAACAATGAG.

Notes on this clone: The sequence runs out 3 residues before the end of the CDR3; the remainder is reconstructed from the germline J gene. The rearrangement uses TRBV12-3 or TRBV12-4 and TRBJ2-3; maybe TRBD2 (6 bases). V was trimmed by 8 bases and J by 2 bases, leaving 8 bases between them. CDR3 length: 12 amino acids. The DNA read from the CDR3 is TGTGCCAGCGAGCGGGCCACAGATACG. Translation gives CASERATDT. The full CDR3 is CASERATDTQYF.

Comment on this clone: The CDR3 end is not reached by the read, which stops 3 residues before it; the germline J gene fills it in. The chain has TRBV19 and TRBJ1-2; D ambiguous. The CDR3 runs to 16 residues. Germline V CDR1 and CDR2: LNHDA, SQIVND (reference sequence). The CDR3 here is CASRRSAGSSYNDYTF. The covered CDR3 bases are TGTGCCAGCAGGAGATCAGCGGGGAGCTCCTACAATGAC.

Regarding this clone: The CDR3 end is not reached by the read, which stops 3 residues before it; the germline J gene fills it in. The chain links TRBV27 to TRBJ1-4; 7 bases agree with TRBD1. The junction had 13 bases not matched to a gene; V was cut back by 5 bases and J by 4 bases. CDR1 and CDR2 (germline): MNHEY, SMNVEV (reference sequence). The CDR3 runs to 17 residues. CDR3 loop: CASSPRGSGTDNEKLFF. The covered CDR3 bases are TGTGCCAGCAGTCCCAGAGGGTCGGGGACAGATAATGAAAAA.

To note about this clone: Read coverage stops 3 residues before the CDR3 terminus; the germline J gene supplies the remainder. V is TRBV5-1 and J is TRBJ1-2, with 9 bases lining up with TRBD1. The CDR3 spans 14 residues. Germline CDR1 reads SGHRS; CDR2 reads YFSETQ. The CDR3 region is CASSLTGQGYGYTF. The part of the CDR3 DNA that was read is TGCGCCAGCAGCTTGACAGGACAGGGGTACGGC.

The CDR3 sequence is CASSLAGGSTQYF. The sequenced CDR3 bases are TGTGCCAGCAGTTTGGCGGGGGGGTCGACC. The chain is built from TRBV12-3 or TRBV12-4 and TRBJ2-5; 9 nucleotides align to TRBD2. The read finishes 3 residues shy of the CDR3 end, and the germline J gene is used to complete it. The CDR3 is 13 residues long. V lost 3 bases, J lost 7 bases, and 3 bases stayed unmatched.

The covered CDR3 bases are TGTGCCAGCACCCAGGGAGGCAATCAGCCC. This translates into CASTQGGNQP. In full, the CDR3 is CASTQGGNQPQHF. The gene calls are TRBV6-2 or TRBV6-3 and TRBJ1-5; maybe TRBD1 (5 bases). From the germline J gene comes the end of the CDR3, since the read stops 3 residues before it. This CDR3 spans 13 amino acids. The germline V and J ends were trimmed by 7 bases and 2 bases, with 9 bases remaining between them. CDR1 is MNHEY and CDR2 is SVGEGT in the germline V gene.

The part of the CDR3 DNA that was read is TGCAGTGCTAGAGATCCTAGCGGGAGATCAAGCGAG. It translates to CSARDPSGRSSE. The full-length CDR3 reads as CSARDPSGRSSEQYF. V usage is TRBV20-1 and J usage is TRBJ2-7; 10 nucleotides align to TRBD2. With the read ending 3 residues before the CDR3 end, the germline J gene is used to fill in that end. V lost 0 bases, J lost 6 bases, and 8 bases stayed unmatched. The CDR3 contains 15 residues. Germline V gives CDR1 DFQATT, CDR2 SNEGSKA (reference sequence).

The sequenced CDR3 bases are TGTGCCAGCAGTTTATCGTCGGTGTATGGC. Translation: CASSLSSVYG. In full, the CDR3 is CASSLSSVYGYTF. V gene TRBV27 combines with J gene TRBJ1-2; D unclear. The read gets to within 3 residues of the CDR3 end, and the germline J gene fills in the rest. Germline assignment: CDR1 MNHEY and CDR2 SMNVEV (reference sequence). With 0 bases removed from V and 5 bases from J, the gap between germline ends came to 7 bases. This CDR3 comprises 13 residues.

Comments on this clone: The CDR3 end falls 3 residues outside the read, so it is completed with the germline J gene. The chain carries TRBV15 and TRBJ2-1, with TRBD2 matching 9 bases. The germline gives CDR1 LNHNV, CDR2 YYDKDF (reference sequence). The CDR3 sequence is 15 residues long. The J segment lost 7 bases and the V segment lost 0 bases, leaving 4 bases of the junction unmatched. The DNA read from the CDR3 is TGTGCCACCAGCAGAGACGCGGGGGGGTCGAATGAG. Protein sequence: CATSRDAGGSNE. From start to end, the CDR3 is CATSRDAGGSNEQFF.

Comment on this clone: The read gets to within 3 residues of the CDR3 end, and the germline J gene fills in the rest. The chain couples TRBV20-1 to TRBJ2-1; 7 positions match TRBD1. The CDR3 is made up of 15 amino acids. The J segment lost 5 bases and the V segment lost 0 bases, leaving 7 bases of the junction unmatched. The germline V gene has CDR1 DFQATT and CDR2 SNEGSKA (reference sequence). The part of the CDR3 DNA that was read is TGCAGTGCTAGAGACCTAGGGGGCGCCCACAATGAG. Protein: CSARDLGGAHNE. Given in full, the CDR3 is CSARDLGGAHNEQFF.

A remark on this clone: The CDR3 end falls 3 residues outside the read, so it is completed with the germline J gene. The chain links TRBV30 to TRBJ2-7; 7 bases fit TRBD2. V shed 2 bases, J shed 6 bases, and the junction held 1 base outside the gene matches. Germline-derived CDR1 and CDR2 are GTSNPN and SVGIG (reference sequence). The CDR3 sequence is 11 residues long. The CDR3 DNA, read in part, is TGTGCCTGGAGTCCGGGGGGCGAG. Its translation is CAWSPGGE. The entire CDR3 reads CAWSPGGEQYF. Together with reference TRBV30 and TRBJ2-7, the CDR3 gives the full variable domain: SQTIHQWPATLVQPVGSPLSLECTVEGTSNPNLYWYRQAAGRGLQLLFYSVGIGQISSEVPQNLSASRPQDRQFILSSKKLLLSDSGFYLCAWSPGGEQYFGPGTRLTVT.

In regard to this clone: The read terminates 3 residues before the CDR3 end, so the remaining end is supplied by the germline J gene. The chain is built from TRBV20-1 and TRBJ1-6, with TRBD1 matching over 8 bases. The CDR3 contains 14 residues. Germline-derived CDR1 and CDR2 are DFQATT and SNEGSKA (reference sequence). J was trimmed by 10 bases and V by 4 bases; bases with no gene match: 9. The CDR3 is CSAKGQAIRSPLHF. CDR3 bases read: TGCAGTGCTAAGGGACAGGCGATACGGTCACCC.

Considering frequency, this clone is medium-sized. The observed sequence ends 3 residues before the CDR3 terminus, with the missing tail filled in from the germline J gene. The genes are TRBV2 and TRBJ1-4; possibly TRBD1 for D (6 bases). Germline lookup yields CDR1 SNHLY and CDR2 FYNNEI. Deletions cut 5 bases from V and 5 bases from J, with 18 bases between. The CDR3 is 16 residues long. CDR3 DNA, as far as it was read: TGTGCCAGCAGTCTAAACGGGGGGGCCAACAATGAAAAA. The encoded protein is CASSLNGGANNEK. The full CDR3 protein is CASSLNGGANNEKLFF. Combining the CDR3 with reference TRBV2 and TRBJ1-4 gives the whole variable domain EPEVTQTPSHQVTQMGQEVILRCVPISNHLYFYWYRQILGQKVEFLVSFYNNEISEKSEIFDDQFSVERPDGSNFTLKIRSTKLEDSAMYFCASSLNGGANNEKLFFGSGTQLSVL.

Points on this clone: Coverage ceases 3 residues before the CDR3 finishes, and the germline J gene fills in the end. The V and J genes are TRBV30 and TRBJ1-6, with TRBD1 matching 8 bases. The CDR3 covers 15 residues. CDR1 and CDR2 (germline): GTSNPN, SVGIG (reference sequence). V was pared by 0 bases and J by 8 bases, with 6 bases of the junction left unmatched. The CDR3 protein is CAWSVPETGDSPLHF. Partial CDR3 DNA: TGTGCCTGGAGTGTACCAGAGACAGGGGATTCACCC.

Turning to this clone: The read ends 3 residues shy of where the CDR3 ends; the end is completed using the germline J gene. The chain employs TRBV2 and TRBJ1-6, with D unresolved. This CDR3 contains 15 residues. Per germline, CDR1 SNHLY and CDR2 FYNNEI. V lost 3 bases, J lost 9 bases, and 15 bases lay in between. CDR3 sequence: CASSEGPGRGSPLHF. The covered CDR3 bases are TGTGCCAGCAGTGAGGGCCCCGGGCGGGGTTCACCC.

On this clone: The CDR3 end lies 3 residues beyond the end of the read and is filled in from the germline J gene. V and J are TRBV20-1 and TRBJ2-6; D possibly matches TRBD1 or TRBD2 (5 bases each). The CDR3 length is 17 residues. Germline V gives CDR1 DFQATT, CDR2 SNEGSKA (reference sequence). Trimming cost V 5 bases and J 0 bases, with 17 bases left between them. Partial CDR3 DNA: TGCAGTGCTCCCGCCCGGCAGGGAGTCTCTGGGGCCAACGTC. It encodes CSAPARQGVSGANV. The full CDR3 protein is CSAPARQGVSGANVLTF.

Comments on this clone: The CDR3 end is not reached by the read, which stops 3 residues before it; the germline J gene fills it in. The rearrangement links TRBV20-1 to TRBJ1-3; unclear D gene. The CDR3 consists of 15 residues. The germline gives CDR1 DFQATT, CDR2 SNEGSKA (reference sequence). Deletions cut 0 bases from V and 0 bases from J, with 9 bases between. CDR3 in amino acids: CSARDLGSSGNTIYF. The sequenced part of the CDR3 DNA is TGCAGTGCTAGAGATCTGGGCAGCTCTGGAAACACC.

The DNA read from the CDR3 is TGTGCCAGCAGCCTACACTACGAG. It specifies CASSLHYE. The CDR3 as a whole reads CASSLHYEQYF. The chain joins TRBV14 to TRBJ2-7; no reliable D call. The read gets to within 3 residues of the CDR3 end, and the germline J gene fills in the rest. The CDR3 has 11 residues. V was clipped by 4 bases and J by 3 bases, with 4 bases between them. Germline-derived CDR1 and CDR2 are SGHDN and FVKESK.

With respect to this clone: With the read ending 3 residues before the CDR3 end, the germline J gene is used to fill in that end. The chain employs TRBV6-1 and TRBJ1-6; TRBD1 aligns across 7 bases. CDR1 and CDR2 from the germline V gene are MNHNS and SASEGT. The CDR3 is 15 amino acids. Trimming removed 4 bases from V and 5 bases from J; junction bases left unmatched: 5. The CDR3 region is CASSVQGNNNSPLHF. Incomplete CDR3 DNA: TGTGCCAGCAGTGTACAGGGGAATAATAATTCACCC.